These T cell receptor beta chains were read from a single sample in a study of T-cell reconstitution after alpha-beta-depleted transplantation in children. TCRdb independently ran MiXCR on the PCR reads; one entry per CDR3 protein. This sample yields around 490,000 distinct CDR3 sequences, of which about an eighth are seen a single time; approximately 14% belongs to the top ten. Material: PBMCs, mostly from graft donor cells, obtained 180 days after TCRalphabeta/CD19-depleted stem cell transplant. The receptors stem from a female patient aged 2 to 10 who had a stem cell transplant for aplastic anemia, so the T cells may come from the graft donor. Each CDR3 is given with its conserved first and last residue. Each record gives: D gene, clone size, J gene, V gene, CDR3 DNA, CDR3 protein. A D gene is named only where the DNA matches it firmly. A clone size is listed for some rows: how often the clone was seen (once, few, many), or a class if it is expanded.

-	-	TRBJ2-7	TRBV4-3	TGCGCCAGCAGCCAAGATCAGGTCGGAGCCTACGAGCAGTACTTC	CASSQDQVGAYEQYF
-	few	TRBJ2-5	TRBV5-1	TGCGCCAGCAGCTTAGATCTAAGGGGGGAGACCCAGTACTTC	CASSLDLRGETQYF
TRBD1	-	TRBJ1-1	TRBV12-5	TGTGCTAGTGGGCCGGACAGGAACCGAATTTGGGACACTGAAGCTTTCTTT	CASGPDRNRIWDTEAFF
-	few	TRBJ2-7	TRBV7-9	TGTGCCAGCCCCATGGGTGAAGGCTCCTACGAGCAGTACTTC	CASPMGEGSYEQYF
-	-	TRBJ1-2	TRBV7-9	TGTGCCAGCAGCTTAGATCTCGGGGCTATCTATGGCTACACCTTC	CASSLDLGAIYGYTF
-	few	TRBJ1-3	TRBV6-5	TGTGCCAGCAGTTCCACCGACAGATTCTCTGGAAACACCATATATTTT	CASSSTDRFSGNTIYF
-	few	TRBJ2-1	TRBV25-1	TGTGCCAGCAGTCAGCACAGGCTCAATGAGCAGTTCTTC	CASSQHRLNEQFF
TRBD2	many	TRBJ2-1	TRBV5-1	TGCGCCAGCAGCTTGGAGACTAGCGGCCACTACAATGAGCAGTTCTTC	CASSLETSGHYNEQFF
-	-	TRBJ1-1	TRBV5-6	TGTGCCAGCAGCTTGGGAGGAGGCAGAAGGCCATGGGAAGCTTTCTTT	CASSLGGGRRPWEAFF
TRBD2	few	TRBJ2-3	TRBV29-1	TGCAGCGTTGAGGGAGGGGCCCTAAACACAGATACGCAGTATTTT	CSVEGGALNTDTQYF
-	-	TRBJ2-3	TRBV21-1	TGTGCCAGCAGCCGCCGACGGGTCTGGGCCACAGATACGCAGTATTTT	CASSRRRVWATDTQYF
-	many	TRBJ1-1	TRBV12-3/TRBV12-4	TGTGCCAGCAGTGGGGGGATGTACACTGAAGCTTTCTTT	CASSGGMYTEAFF
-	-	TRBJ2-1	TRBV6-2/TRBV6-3	TGTGCCAGCAGCCCCCGTACCGGGGGTGAGCAGTTCTTC	CASSPRTGGEQFF
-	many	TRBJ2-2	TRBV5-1	TGCGCCAGCAGCCTAAGACAGAACACCGGGGAGCTGTTTTTT	CASSLRQNTGELFF
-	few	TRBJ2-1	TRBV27	TGTGCCAGCAGTAATCGACTAGACGGAAATGAGCAGTTCTTC	CASSNRLDGNEQFF
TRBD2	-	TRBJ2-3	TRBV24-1	TGTGCCACCAGTGGAAGCAGCGGGAGGGCCGCAGATACGCAGTATTTT	CATSGSSGRAADTQYF
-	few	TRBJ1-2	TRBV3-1	TGTGCCAGCAGAGGTGGGGGAAGAAGTGGCTACACCTTC	CASRGGGRSGYTF
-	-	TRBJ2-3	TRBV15	TGTGCCACCAGCAGAGGGGCAAGCGGGAGCACAGATACGCAGTATTTT	CATSRGASGSTDTQYF
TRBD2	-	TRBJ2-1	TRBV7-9	TGTGCCAGCAGCTTACCTAGCGGGAGGGATGAGCAGTTCTTC	CASSLPSGRDEQFF
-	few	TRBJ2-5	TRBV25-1	TGTGCCAGCAGTGTCCGGGGAGGGGGAGAGACCCAGTACTTC	CASSVRGGGETQYF
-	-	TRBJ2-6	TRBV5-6	TGTGCCAGCAGCTTGGTAGGGGAACTTACTGGGGCCAACGTCCTGACTTTC	CASSLVGELTGANVLTF
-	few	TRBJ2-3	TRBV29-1	TGCAGCGTTGTGTCTACAGGCCGCCCGGCAGATACGCAGTATTTT	CSVVSTGRPADTQYF
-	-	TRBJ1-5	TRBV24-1	TGTGCCCCCCGGGGGGGGCGCGGTCAGCCCCAGCATTTT	CAPRGGRGQPQHF
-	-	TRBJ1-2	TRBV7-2	TGTGCCAGCAGCTTTATTCTGGAGAGGGTCTATGGCTACACCTTC	CASSFILERVYGYTF
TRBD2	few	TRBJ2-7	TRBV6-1	TGTGCCAGCAGTCCCGGGACTAGCGGGGTCTACGAGCAGTACTTC	CASSPGTSGVYEQYF
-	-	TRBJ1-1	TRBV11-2	TGTGCCAGCAGCGGGGGGGCTCTAAGGAACACTGAAGCTTTCTTT	CASSGGALRNTEAFF
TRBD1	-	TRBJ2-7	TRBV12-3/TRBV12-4	TGTGCCAGCAGCAACCCAGGGGGCTATTACGAGCAGTACTTC	CASSNPGGYYEQYF
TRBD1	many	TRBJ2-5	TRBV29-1	TGCAGCGGGTGGGGAAAGGGGGCAAAGACCCAGTACTTC	CSGWGKGAKTQYF
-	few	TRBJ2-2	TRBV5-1	TGCGCCAGCAAAGGGACACCCAACACCGGGGAGCTGTTTTTT	CASKGTPNTGELFF
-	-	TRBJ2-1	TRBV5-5	TGTGCCAGCAGCTTGGAGCGGGCCACTCCTGGGGAGCAGTTCTTC	CASSLERATPGEQFF
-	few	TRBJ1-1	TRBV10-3	TGTGCCATCAGTGAACGGACTGAAGCTTTCTTT	CAISERTEAFF
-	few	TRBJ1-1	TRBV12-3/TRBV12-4	TGTGCCAGCAGCCTAAGACTAGCGGGGAACACTGAAGCTTTCTTT	CASSLRLAGNTEAFF
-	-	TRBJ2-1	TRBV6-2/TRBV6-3	TGTGCCAGCTGGCCGGGGGTACTTTCCTACAATGAGCAGTTCTTC	CASWPGVLSYNEQFF
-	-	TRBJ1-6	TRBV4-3	TGCGCCAGCAGCCAAGATCGACCCCCCACCCTCCACTTT	CASSQDRPPTLHF
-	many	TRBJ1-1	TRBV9	TGTGCCAGCAGCGTAGCGGTGGGGGCTTCTGAAGCTTTCTTT	CASSVAVGASEAFF
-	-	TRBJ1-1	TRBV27	TGTGCCAGCAGCCCCGCCTTGAGAAACACTGAAGCTTTCTTT	CASSPALRNTEAFF
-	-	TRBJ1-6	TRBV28	TGTGCCAGCGCGAACCAGGGCGGCCCCTATAATTCACCCCTCCACTTT	CASANQGGPYNSPLHF
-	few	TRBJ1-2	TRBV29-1	TGCAGCGTTGGGACCCGACCGGCATACTATGGCTACACCTTC	CSVGTRPAYYGYTF
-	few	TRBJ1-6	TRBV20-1	TGCAGTGCTAGATTAACGGGAGACTCCTATAATTCACCCCTCCACTTT	CSARLTGDSYNSPLHF
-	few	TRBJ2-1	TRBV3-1	TGTGCCAGCAGCACCAGACCAGCCTCCTACAATGAGCAGTTCTTC	CASSTRPASYNEQFF
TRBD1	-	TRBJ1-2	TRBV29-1	TGCAGCGTTGAAAGGACCGGGGACAGGCACGGCTACACCTTC	CSVERTGDRHGYTF
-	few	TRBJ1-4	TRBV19	TGTGCCAGTAGCAGTACAGGGTTGACTAATGAAAAACTGTTTTTT	CASSSTGLTNEKLFF
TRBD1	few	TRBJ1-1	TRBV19	TGTGCCAGTAGGAAGACAGGGCTGAACACTGAAGCTTTCTTT	CASRKTGLNTEAFF
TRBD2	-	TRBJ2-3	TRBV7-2	TGTGCCAGCAGACTTCTAGCGGGAGCCAGCACAGATACGCAGTATTTT	CASRLLAGASTDTQYF
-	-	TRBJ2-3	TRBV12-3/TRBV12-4	TGTGCCAGCAGTCAAGGCCCCAGGGGTTGGGCAGATACGCAGTATTTT	CASSQGPRGWADTQYF
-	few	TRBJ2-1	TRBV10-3	TGTGCCTGCACCGGGCCCAGGGCCAATGAGCAGTTCTTC	CACTGPRANEQFF
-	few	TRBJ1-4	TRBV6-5	TGTGCCAGCAGTTACAGAAGGGAAAAACTGTTTTTT	CASSYRREKLFF
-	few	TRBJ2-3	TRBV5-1	TGCGCCAGCAGCTTGGACGTCAGCGGAGGAACCACAGATACGCAGTATTTT	CASSLDVSGGTTDTQYF
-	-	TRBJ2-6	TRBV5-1	TGCGCCAGCAGCCACCCCGCCAGGGCCTCTGGGGCCAACGTCCTGACTTTC	CASSHPARASGANVLTF
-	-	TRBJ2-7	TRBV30	TGTGCCTGGAGTGCCAAGAGCTACGAGCAGTACTTC	CAWSAKSYEQYF
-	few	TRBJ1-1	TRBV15	TGTGCCACCAACCATCAGGGACTCACTGAAGCTTTCTTT	CATNHQGLTEAFF
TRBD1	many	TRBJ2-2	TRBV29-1	TGCAGCGTTCCGGGACAGGGGGCGGCCGGGGAGCTGTTTTTT	CSVPGQGAAGELFF
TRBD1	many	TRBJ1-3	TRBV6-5	TGTGCCAGCAGTTACTCGAGACAGGGGATGAATGGAAACACCATATATTTT	CASSYSRQGMNGNTIYF
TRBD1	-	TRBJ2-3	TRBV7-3	TGTGCCAGCAGCCGAAGACAGGGGGGGGATACGCAGTATTTT	CASSRRQGGDTQYF
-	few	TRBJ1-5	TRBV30	TGTGCCTGTACGGGACGCTTGAATCAGCCCCAGCATTTT	CACTGRLNQPQHF
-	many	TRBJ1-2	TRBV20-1	TGCAGTGCTAAGAAACAGGGATCGAAAGGGGGCTACACCTTC	CSAKKQGSKGGYTF
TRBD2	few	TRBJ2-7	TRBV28	TGTGCCAGCAGATGGACTAGCGGGAGTCACGACGAGCAGTACTTC	CASRWTSGSHDEQYF
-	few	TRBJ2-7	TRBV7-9	TGTGCCAGCAGCTCAACCCTAGAGCAGTACTTC	CASSSTLEQYF
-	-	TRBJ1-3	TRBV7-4	TGTGCCAGCAGCTTTGTACTAGGAAACACCATATATTTT	CASSFVLGNTIYF
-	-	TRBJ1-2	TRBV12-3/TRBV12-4	TGTGCCAGCAGTTTCAGGGAAAGAGGCTATGGCTACACCTTC	CASSFRERGYGYTF